The source of this T cell receptor beta chain is a study of T cell responses to AZD1222 COVID-19 vaccine. Sequencing was performed with immunoSEQ multiplex PCR; in TCRdb, only in-frame clones are kept and a portion is missing. The sample has roughly 120,000 clones; almost 90% are singletons. A word on this clone: As yet, its antigen is unknown.

General observations from the study: Two AZD1222 doses significantly raised spike-specific TCR breadth and depth over controls. Nearly half of unique spike-specific TCRs reportedly avoided B.1.351 and B.1.1.7 mutated regions. At 160-218 and 743-854, vaccine-associated CD4 TCRs were dominant, and they spanned spike.

Between the trimmed V and J ends, which lost 6 bases and 0 bases, there was a span of 13 bases. Germline loops: CDR1 MDHEN, CDR2 SYDVKM. The CDR3 runs 15 residues. The clonotype originates from an adult in good health. The chain links TRBV28 to TRBJ2-3; possibly TRBD2 for D (5 bases). The specimen was peripheral blood, collected on day 0 of AZD1222 vaccination. This CDR3 reads CASRGIRTSTDTQYF. CDR3 nucleotide sequence: TGTGCCAGCAGGGGGATTCGGACTAGCACAGATACGCAGTATTTT.